The 27 T cell receptor beta chains reported below all come from one sample, sequenced in a study of T-cell reconstitution after alpha-beta-depleted transplantation in children. TCRbeta library preparation incorporated unique molecular identifiers. From the PCR reads, TCRdb called clonotypes with MiXCR, one entry per CDR3 protein. The sample consists of about 610,000 distinct CDR3 sequences, 25% to 30% of them appearing once. The starting material was PBMCs, obtained before TCRalphabeta/CD19-depleted stem cell transplant. These receptors were taken from a boy in the first two years of life with Wiskott-Aldrich syndrome, due to receive a stem cell transplant.

J is TRBJ2-2 and V is TRBV7-9; D possibly matches TRBD1 or TRBD2 (5 bases each). V lost 5 bases, J lost 0 bases, and 13 bases lay in between. Germline V CDR1 and CDR2: SEHNR, FQNEAQ (reference sequence). The CDR3 runs to 16 residues. The CDR3 protein is CASSTLGPTNTGELFF. The CDR3 DNA reads TGTGCCAGCAGCACCCTGGGACCTACGAACACCGGGGAGCTGTTTTTT. Full variable domain (remainder filled in from reference TRBV7-9 and TRBJ2-2): DTGVSQNPRHKITKRGQNVTFRCDPISEHNRLYWYRQTLGQGPEFLTYFQNEAQLEKSRLLSDRFSAERPKGSFSTLEIQRTEQGDSAMYLCASSTLGPTNTGELFFGEGSRLTVL.

This clonotype has more than one count but fewer than ten. The J gene is TRBJ2-1, the V gene TRBV25-1, with TRBD2 matching 11 bases. CDR1 and CDR2 (germline): MGHDK, SYGVNS. There are 17 residues in the CDR3. The ends lost 3 bases at V and 5 bases at J; junction bases unmatched: 9. The CDR3 nucleotides read TGTGCCAGCAGTGACACCCTATTAGCGGGGGGGGACAATGAGCAGTTCTTC. Encoded protein: CASSDTLLAGGDNEQFF.

The CDR3 protein is CSARLEASGNTIYF. In DNA form, the CDR3 reads TGCAGTGCTAGACTAGAGGCATCTGGAAACACCATATATTTT. The chain carries TRBV20-1 and TRBJ1-3; D is uncertain. Per the germline V gene, CDR1 is DFQATT and CDR2 is SNEGSKA (reference sequence). Trimming left V 2 bases short and J 1 base short, with 9 bases between. CDR3 length equals 14 residues.

This clonotype was observed a few times. The chain carries TRBV12-3 or TRBV12-4 and TRBJ2-1; weak D call: TRBD2 (6 bases). Trimming removed 5 bases at V and 4 bases at J, with 15 bases between. This CDR3 is 15 amino acids long. The CDR3 nucleotides are TGTGCCAGCAGTCGCCGACTAGATGGGTACAATGAGCAGTTCTTC. Translating it yields CASSRRLDGYNEQFF.

This rearrangement joins TRBV19 to TRBJ2-1; 8 bases fit TRBD2. CDR3 length: 16 residues. From germline, CDR1 is LNHDA and CDR2 SQIVND (reference sequence). V gave up 4 bases and J gave up 0 bases; unmatched junction bases: 5. The DNA of the CDR3 is TGTGCCAGTAGTACCATAGCGGGAAGCTCCTACAATGAGCAGTTCTTC. Protein sequence: CASSTIAGSSYNEQFF.

This chain uses TRBV29-1 with TRBJ2-1, with 12 bases lining up with TRBD2. Germline V lookup: CDR1 SQVTM, CDR2 ANQGSEA. There are 14 residues in the CDR3. The J segment lost 7 bases and the V segment lost 6 bases, leaving 7 bases of the junction unmatched. The DNA for the CDR3 is TGCAGCGTCCAAAGGACTAGCGGGAAGAATGAGCAGTTCTTC. Amino acid sequence: CSVQRTSGKNEQFF.

The table lists this clonotype with a few counts. The chain employs TRBV18 and TRBJ2-7, with 9 bases aligning to TRBD1. This CDR3 has 15 amino acids. The V gene end was trimmed by 0 bases and the J gene end by 5 bases; junction bases not matched to a gene: 5. Germline assignment: CDR1 KGHSH and CDR2 LQKENI. The CDR3 is CASSPPGQGINEQYF. CDR3 sequence (DNA): TGTGCCAGCTCACCACCGGGACAGGGTATCAACGAGCAGTACTTC.

This clonotype was seen a few times. The chain carries TRBV19 and TRBJ1-3; D uncertain. The CDR3 totals 15 residues. Trimming pared 7 bases from V and 0 bases from J, leaving 13 bases between. Germline CDR1 LNHDA, CDR2 SQIVND (reference sequence). DNA for the CDR3: TGTGCCAGTACCGCAGACGGGTACTCTGGAAACACCATATATTTT. Translation gives CASTADGYSGNTIYF.

This clonotype appeared a few times. V and J are TRBV7-6 and TRBJ2-7; 8 nucleotides align to TRBD2. Germline V gene sequence: CDR1 SGHVS, CDR2 FNYEAQ. This CDR3 is built from 15 residues. V trimming: 2 bases; J trimming: 7 bases; junction bases outside the gene matches: 10. The CDR3 loop reads CASSLYPGGPGEQYF. The CDR3 bases are TGTGCCAGCAGCTTATACCCGGGAGGGCCGGGAGAGCAGTACTTC.

This clonotype was seen at least ten times. The rearrangement uses TRBV18 and TRBJ2-7; D is uncertain. CDR3 size: 13 residues. The V and J ends lost 6 bases and 6 bases respectively, with 15 bases between them. CDR1 is KGHSH and CDR2 is LQKENI in the germline V gene. The CDR3 loop reads CASSWARSVEQYF. The CDR3 DNA reads TGTGCCAGCTCCTGGGCGCGTTCAGTCGAGCAGTACTTC.

The chain is built from TRBV5-5 and TRBJ2-1; 7 bases are shared with TRBD2. The V and J ends lost 1 base and 12 bases, in that order; junction bases with no gene match: 7. Germline CDR1 reads SGHKS; CDR2 reads YYEKEE (reference sequence). There are 13 residues in the CDR3. This chain's CDR3 is CASSLSRETGQFF. In nucleotides, the CDR3 is TGTGCCAGCAGCTTGTCGCGGGAGACTGGGCAGTTCTTC.

The V and J genes are TRBV15 and TRBJ1-5; TRBD1 is a possible D gene (5 bases). Trimming left V 2 bases short and J 6 bases short, with 14 bases between. The CDR3 loop spans 15 amino acids. The germline V gene encodes CDR1 LNHNV and CDR2 YYDKDF (reference sequence). This chain's CDR3 is CATSRQGYTGQPQHF. DNA of the CDR3: TGTGCCACCAGCAGACAGGGTTATACGGGTCAGCCCCAGCATTTT.

The rearrangement joins TRBV27 to TRBJ2-5; D unresolved. Germline V gene lookup returns CDR1 MNHEY and CDR2 SMNVEV (reference sequence). This CDR3 region has 15 residues. V lost 2 bases, J lost 7 bases, and 17 bases lay in between. As DNA, the CDR3 is TGTGCCAGCAGTTTAAATGGCTTGGCATGGGGGACCCAGTACTTC. Translation gives CASSLNGLAWGTQYF.

The sample holds a few counts of this clonotype. This sequence joins TRBV4-2 and TRBJ2-3; 10 bases map to TRBD2. Per the germline V gene, CDR1 is LGHNA and CDR2 is YNFKEQ. This CDR3 is 17 amino acids long. J was trimmed by 6 bases and V by 1 base; bases with no gene match: 10. The CDR3 spells CASSQGVASGSRDTQYF. The CDR3 DNA reads as TGTGCCAGCAGCCAAGGTGTGGCTAGCGGGAGTCGGGATACGCAGTATTTT.

This clonotype was found a few times. The rearrangement joins TRBV10-3 to TRBJ1-2; D is undetermined. Germline values: CDR1 ENHRY, CDR2 SYGVKD. V lost 3 bases and J 4 bases, leaving 15 bases between the germline ends. This CDR3 has 15 amino acids. This CDR3 is CAISDFGRPRYGYTF. In DNA form, the CDR3 reads TGTGCCATCAGTGACTTCGGACGGCCCCGCTATGGCTACACCTTC.

The chain's CDR3 is CASSLVDSEQYF. CDR3 sequence (DNA): TGTGCCAGCAGCTTAGTGGACAGCGAGCAGTACTTC. J is TRBJ2-7 and V is TRBV7-8, with a possible D match to TRBD1 (6 bases). Trimming took 1 base from V and 6 from J, leaving 7 bases between them. The germline gives CDR1 SGHVS, CDR2 FQNEAQ. This CDR3 spans 12 amino acids.

The chain has TRBV28 and TRBJ2-1; 12 positions agree with TRBD2. This CDR3 has 14 residues. Germline V gene sequence: CDR1 MDHEN, CDR2 SYDVKM. The J segment lost 7 bases and the V segment lost 6 bases, leaving 4 bases of the junction unmatched. CDR3 residues: CASRSTSGRNEQFF. The CDR3 nucleotides are TGTGCCAGCAGATCAACTAGCGGGAGGAATGAGCAGTTCTTC.

This clonotype was detected a few times. The CDR3 nucleotides read TGCAGTGCTTATATCCGGGACAGGGGCACTGAAGCTTTCTTT. Encoded protein: CSAYIRDRGTEAFF. V and J are TRBV20-1 and TRBJ1-1; 10 nucleotides agree with TRBD1. CDR1 is DFQATT, CDR2 SNEGSKA, per germline (reference sequence). The ends lost 5 bases at V and 4 bases at J; junction bases unmatched: 7. This CDR3 contains 14 residues.

This chain joins TRBV7-6 and TRBJ2-7; perhaps TRBD1 as D (6 bases). The ends were cut back, 5 bases at V and 2 bases at J, with 16 bases in the middle. Germline CDR1 SGHVS, CDR2 FNYEAQ. This CDR3 spans 15 amino acids. The CDR3 DNA sequence: TGTGCCAGCAGCCCAGGGGTAGGAGCTCCCTACGAGCAGTACTTC. The encoded protein is CASSPGVGAPYEQYF. Filled out from reference TRBV7-6 and TRBJ2-7, the complete variable domain reads GAGVSQSPRYKVTKRGQDVALRCDPISGHVSLYWYRQALGQGPEFLTYFNYEAQQDKSGLPNDRFSAERPEGSISTLTIQRTEQRDSAMYRCASSPGVGAPYEQYFGPGTRLTVT.

V is TRBV5-4 and J is TRBJ2-7, with 8 bases that match TRBD1. Germline assignment: CDR1 SGHNT and CDR2 YYREEE (reference sequence). After removal of 4 bases from V and 2 bases from J, the junction contained 2 bases not matched to a gene. This CDR3 contains 13 residues. Here the CDR3 DNA reads TGTGCCAGCAGCAAGACAGGGGCCTACGAGCAGTACTTC. This codes for CASSKTGAYEQYF.

The rearrangement links TRBV12-3 or TRBV12-4 to TRBJ1-2; D is unresolved. V was pared by 1 base and J by 5 bases, with 8 bases between. CDR3 length: 13 amino acids. The CDR3 sequence is CASSLGTEYGYTF. Here the CDR3 DNA reads TGTGCCAGCAGTTTAGGGACGGAGTATGGCTACACCTTC.

The V gene is TRBV29-1, the J gene TRBJ2-2, with D tentatively TRBD1 (5 bases). V shed 6 bases and J shed 9 bases, with 11 bases lying between them. The CDR3 loop spans 11 amino acids. In germline, CDR1 is SQVTM, CDR2 ANQGSEA. CDR3 in amino acids: CSVVQGWELFF. CDR3 DNA: TGCAGCGTCGTCCAGGGTTGGGAGCTGTTTTTT.

The table lists this clonotype with a few counts. The chain combines TRBV5-6 with TRBJ2-7, with unresolved D. Trimming removed 4 bases at V and 6 bases at J, with 17 bases between. The CDR3 has 14 residues. In germline, CDR1 is SGHDT, CDR2 YYEEEE. CDR3 nucleotides: TGTGCCAGCAGCGCGAGAAGAAGCAAAAGCGAGCAGTACTTC. This gives the protein CASSARRSKSEQYF.

The genes are TRBV29-1 and TRBJ2-7; 11 nucleotides match TRBD2. The V gene end was trimmed by 4 bases and the J gene end by 5 bases; junction bases not matched to a gene: 10. Germline V lookup: CDR1 SQVTM, CDR2 ANQGSEA. The CDR3 extends over 15 amino acids. CDR3 nucleotides: TGCAGCGTTGCCGCGGGACTAGCGGCTTTTAACGAGCAGTACTTC. Its protein is CSVAAGLAAFNEQYF.

A remark on this clonotype: One end of the junction varies from germline; a read error may be responsible. The chain combines TRBV27 with TRBJ2-3; 8 nucleotides agree with TRBD2. The CDR3 spans 16 residues. Germline CDR1 reads MNHEY; CDR2 reads SMNVEV (reference sequence). The CDR3 region has the DNA TGTGCCAGCAGTTTCGACGGGAGGGCCTCCACAGGTACGCAGTATTTT. As protein: CASSFDGRASTGTQYF.

This clonotype was seen only once. J is TRBJ2-7 and V is TRBV4-2; 10 nucleotides agree with TRBD1. The trim removed 1 base at V and 3 bases at J, leaving 9 bases unmatched. This CDR3 has 17 residues. Germline V lookup: CDR1 LGHNA, CDR2 YNFKEQ. The CDR3 bases are TGTGCCAGCAGCCAAGTCGCCCCGGGACAGGGGTACTACGAGCAGTACTTC. It translates to CASSQVAPGQGYYEQYF.

Only a few counts were recorded for this clonotype. The chain carries TRBV5-6 and TRBJ1-2; TRBD1 might be the D (5 bases). Trimming removed 4 bases from V and 4 bases from J, with 14 bases in between. Germline assignment: CDR1 SGHDT and CDR2 YYEEEE. This CDR3 region has 14 residues. The CDR3 bases are TGTGCCAGCAGCCGGACACGATCCTTCTATGGCTACACCTTC. Its protein product is CASSRTRSFYGYTF.